This T cell receptor beta chain was recorded in a study of blood T cell repertoires in COVID-19. Background on the study: Samples representing acute and convalescent COVID-19 were sourced from the United States, Italy and Spain. T cells, B-cell-depleted T cells, or PBMCs provided the cDNA or gDNA that served as material.

Per the study methods: Researchers report that nucleated cell counts were estimated from reference gene primer amplification. Profiled with immunoSEQ multiplex PCR; TCRdb holds only in-frame clones, not every one. The DNA gave D and trimming, while V, J and clone size come from that table. In the table there are 75,000 to 90,000 clones, about 80% of which are singletons. Germline V gene sequence: CDR1 PRHDT, CDR2 FYEKMQ (reference sequence). The V end was cut by 5 bases, the J end by 5 bases, with 10 bases between. The CDR3 loop spans 13 amino acids. This clone was seen more than once but under ten times.

The V call is TRBV13, the J call TRBJ1-5; TRBD1 is a possible D gene (5 bases). What was sequenced was peripheral blood. This receptor was obtained from a woman in her 70s with acute or convalescent COVID-19. CDR3 in amino acids: CASSRGLYQPQHF. The CDR3 bases are TGTGCCAGCAGCCGGGGACTTTATCAGCCCCAGCATTTT. Together with reference TRBV13 and TRBJ1-5, the CDR3 gives the full variable domain: AAGVIQSPRHLIKEKRETATLKCYPIPRHDTVYWYQQGPGQDPQFLISFYEKMQSDKGSIPDRFSAQQFSDYHSELNMSSLELGDSALYFCASSRGLYQPQHFGDGTRLSIL.